The clone carrying this T cell receptor beta chain was detected ten times or more. The data derive from a study of T cells in Graves' hyperthyroidism and ophthalmopathy. RNA transcripts provided the source from which TCR beta CDR3 regions were amplified. Initially, a first-round RT-PCR of the TCR CDR3 employed the HTBI primer set. Via MiXCR, TCRdb re-called the multiplex PCR reads, giving one row per CDR3 protein. Of some 620,000 distinct CDR3 sequences in the sample, roughly 15% are singletons; the top ten hold 3% to 4%. A roughly 10 ml volume of fresh peripheral blood provided the PBMCs. CDR3 length equals 17 residues. Germline-derived CDR1 and CDR2 are MNHEY and SVGEGT. Trimming cost V 0 bases and J 6 bases; bases outside gene matches: 13.

Sequenced sample: blood. The V call is TRBV6-2 or TRBV6-3, the J call TRBJ2-7, with TRBD2 matching 8 bases. The TCR sequence derives from a woman younger than 45 with Graves' hyperthyroidism. The CDR3 DNA follows: TGTGCCAGCAGTTACTCGAGGTCGGGAGGGCCTCCCAGCGAGCAGTACTTC. It codes for CASSYSRSGGPPSEQYF.